The text below deals with one T cell receptor beta chain. In terms of age and location, participants ranged from roughly 18 to 95 years and lived in about two dozen US areas. The sample comes from a study of blood T cell repertoires in COVID-19. The repertoire was sequenced with immunoSEQ multiplex PCR; TCRdb's copy has only in-frame clones and lacks some. The sample shows around 200,000 clones, more than 80% of them seen only once. CDR1 and CDR2 from the germline V gene are SGHRS and YFSETQ. J lost 4 bases, V lost 2 bases, and 5 bases had no gene match. The CDR3 is made up of 15 amino acids. The genes are TRBV5-1 and TRBJ2-3, with 9 bases fitting TRBD2. This TCR came from a man aged 35-49 years who had recovered from COVID-19. The specimen was PBMCs or T cells enriched from blood (not recorded which). The CDR3 region has the DNA TGCGCCAGCAGCTTCCGCGGGGGGGCTTCAGATACGCAGTATTTT. Amino acid sequence: CASSFRGGASDTQYF.